A single sample is the source of the 18 T cell receptor beta chains below, sequenced in a study of blood T cell repertoires in COVID-19 (dated by TCRdb to about 2020). Receptor libraries were prepared by the immunoSEQ multiplex PCR assay. TCRdb mirrors the immuneACCESS table, restricted to in-frame sequences. Some clones are absent from its copies; in checked studies, under half trace to an unresolved V gene, and the reason for the others is unknown. For this sample the table gives approximately 91,000 clones, of which 87% were detected only once. 3.5% to 5.5% of the sample lies in the top ten. Sequences were obtained from peripheral blood. These receptor sequences come from a man in his 70s with acute or convalescent COVID-19.

The chain is built from TRBV20-1 and TRBJ1-1, with 10 bases lining up with TRBD1. J was trimmed by 4 bases and V by 3 bases; bases with no gene match: 2. Germline loops: CDR1 DFQATT, CDR2 SNEGSKA (reference sequence). This CDR3 spans 13 amino acids. In nucleotides, the CDR3 is TGCAGTGCTAGTAGGACAGGGGGCACTGAAGCTTTCTTT. Amino acids: CSASRTGGTEAFF.

CDR3 DNA: TGTGCCAGCAGCTTATTGTCCGGACAGTCAGAGACCCAGTACTTC. Protein product: CASSLLSGQSETQYF. The chain couples TRBV7-9 to TRBJ2-5; D might be TRBD1 (6 bases). Trimming took off 2 bases at V and 4 bases at J, with 14 bases between the two ends. Germline V gene lookup returns CDR1 SEHNR and CDR2 FQNEAQ (reference sequence). The CDR3 runs to 15 residues.

The V gene is TRBV15, the J gene TRBJ1-4, with 10 bases identical to TRBD1. V shed 3 bases, J shed 6 bases, and the junction held 7 bases outside the gene matches. The CDR3 runs 16 residues. Looked up from germline, CDR1 is LNHNV and CDR2 is YYDKDF (reference sequence). CDR3 bases: TGTGCCACCAGCAGTTTAGGTGGGACAGGGGATGAAAAACTGTTTTTT. It yields the protein CATSSLGGTGDEKLFF.

The chain recombines TRBV5-1 with TRBJ2-2, with 12 bases aligning to TRBD2. CDR1 is SGHRS and CDR2 is YFSETQ in the germline V gene. There are 17 residues in the CDR3. V lost 0 bases and J lost 7; bases outside the gene matches: 7. DNA for the CDR3: TGCGCCAGCAGCTTGGGACTAGCGGGGGCGACCGACGGGGAGCTGTTTTTT. Translating gives CASSLGLAGATDGELFF.

The V and J genes are TRBV3-1 (or the pseudogene TRBV3-2) and TRBJ2-2; the match to TRBD2 covers 8 bases. The junction had 4 bases not matched to a gene; V was cut back by 3 bases and J by 1 base. This CDR3 contains 16 residues. CDR1 is LGHDT, CDR2 YNNKEL, per germline (reference sequence). The CDR3 region is CASSQGTRVNTGELFF. The CDR3 bases are TGTGCCAGCAGCCAGGGGACTAGGGTGAACACCGGGGAGCTGTTTTTT.

The chain couples TRBV5-1 to TRBJ2-7, with a tentative D call TRBD1 (5 bases). The CDR3 has 13 residues. Trimming removed 1 base at V and 1 base at J, with 6 bases between. The germline gives CDR1 SGHRS, CDR2 YFSETQ. The CDR3 DNA is TGCGCCAGCAGCTTGAGGGGTTCCTACGAGCAGTACTTC. This sequence encodes CASSLRGSYEQYF.

The V and J genes are TRBV5-1 and TRBJ1-3, with D possibly being TRBD1 (6 bases). CDR1 and CDR2 (germline): SGHRS, YFSETQ. The CDR3 length is 14 residues. V dropped 7 bases and J dropped 0 bases, with 11 bases sitting between them. CDR3 DNA: TGCGCCAGCGGGGAGACAGGCTCTGGAAACACCATATATTTT. Protein sequence: CASGETGSGNTIYF.

The chain is built from TRBV7-6 and TRBJ1-2; no clear D gene. The germline V gene has CDR1 SGHVS and CDR2 FNYEAQ. This CDR3 region has 14 residues. Trimming shortened V by 5 bases and J by 3 bases, and 13 bases separated the two germline ends. This chain's CDR3 is CASSPGRVDYGYTF. The CDR3 DNA reads TGTGCCAGCAGCCCCGGGAGGGTGGACTATGGCTACACCTTC. The complete variable domain, with remaining parts taken from reference TRBV7-6 and TRBJ1-2, reads GAGVSQSPRYKVTKRGQDVALRCDPISGHVSLYWYRQALGQGPEFLTYFNYEAQQDKSGLPNDRFSAERPEGSISTLTIQRTEQRDSAMYRCASSPGRVDYGYTFGSGTRLTVV.

The chain combines TRBV11-2 with TRBJ1-5; D is unresolved. The CDR3 totals 14 residues. Germline loops: CDR1 SGHAT, CDR2 FQNNGV. V was pared by 5 bases and J by 6 bases, with 14 bases between. The CDR3: CASSLHSEGQPQHF. Written as DNA, the CDR3 is TGTGCCAGCAGCCTACATTCGGAGGGTCAGCCCCAGCATTTT.

The chain couples TRBV6-1 to TRBJ2-3; 9 bases are a match to TRBD2. After removal of 2 bases from V and 3 bases from J, the junction contained 6 bases not matched to a gene. The CDR3 spans 16 residues. Germline assignment: CDR1 MNHNS and CDR2 SASEGT. The CDR3 DNA sequence: TGTGCCAGCAGTGAATGGGGCGGGGGGGCTACAGATACGCAGTATTTT. It translates to CASSEWGGGATDTQYF.

In its sample, this clone is medium-sized (0.01 to 0.1%). The chain links TRBV29-1 to TRBJ1-1; TRBD1 aligns across 9 bases. CDR1 is SQVTM, CDR2 ANQGSEA, per germline. Trimming cost V 4 bases and J 2 bases; bases outside gene matches: 2. This CDR3 has 13 amino acids. The CDR3 nucleotides are TGCAGCGTTGGACAGGGGGGAAACACTGAAGCTTTCTTT. It specifies CSVGQGGNTEAFF. The full variable domain, completed using reference TRBV29-1 and TRBJ1-1, is SAVISQKPSRDICQRGTSLTIQCQVDSQVTMMFWYRQQPGQSLTLIATANQGSEATYESGFVIDKFPISRPNLTFSTLTVSNMSPEDSSIYLCSVGQGGNTEAFFGQGTRLTVV.

The DNA for the CDR3 is TGTGCCAGCAGTTTTGGCAGGGGGGAAAAACTGTTTTTT. Its translation: CASSFGRGEKLFF. The chain combines TRBV27 with TRBJ1-4, with 7 bases fitting TRBD1. Germline CDR1 reads MNHEY; CDR2 reads SMNVEV (reference sequence). Trimming took 3 bases from V and 8 from J; bases not matched to a gene: 3. The CDR3 sequence is 13 residues long.

In this sample, this clone turned up a few times. The junction shows a germline mismatch at one end, possibly a read error. The rearrangement uses TRBV9 and TRBJ1-2; D is uncertain. Germline CDR1 reads SGDLS; CDR2 reads YYNGEE. This CDR3 region has 12 residues. The CDR3 loop is CASSVDEGSEAF. The DNA for the CDR3 is TGTGCCAGCAGCGTAGACGAGGGTTCAGAGGCCTTC.

The V and J genes are TRBV27 and TRBJ1-5, with D possibly being TRBD1 (5 bases). Germline values: CDR1 MNHEY, CDR2 SMNVEV (reference sequence). CDR3 size: 14 residues. V gave up 3 bases and J gave up 1 base, with 7 bases separating them. For the CDR3, the DNA is TGTGCCAGCAGTTTGCAGGGAAGCAATCAGCCCCAGCATTTT. This sequence encodes CASSLQGSNQPQHF.

The chain recombines TRBV5-1 with TRBJ2-7; tentative D call: TRBD1 (5 bases). This CDR3 has 13 residues. Germline V gene sequence: CDR1 SGHRS, CDR2 YFSETQ. V was clipped by 0 bases and J by 2 bases, with 6 bases between them. Written as DNA, the CDR3 is TGCGCCAGCAGCTTGGACAGGCCCTACGAGCAGTACTTC. Encoded protein: CASSLDRPYEQYF.

The CDR3, as DNA: TGTGCCAGCAGTTACGTCAATTCGGAGCCCCAGCATTTT. It encodes CASSYVNSEPQHF. V and J are TRBV6-6 and TRBJ1-5; D remains unclear. This CDR3 contains 13 residues. V lost 2 bases and J lost 8, with 10 bases in between. CDR1 MNHNY and CDR2 SVGAGI come from the germline V gene (reference sequence).

This sequence joins TRBV5-1 and TRBJ2-7, with 9 bases aligning to TRBD1. The germline gives CDR1 SGHRS, CDR2 YFSETQ. V shed 2 bases and J 4 bases; nucleotides not matched to a gene: 4. This CDR3 comprises 14 residues. CDR3 protein: CASSFATGGYEQYF. In nucleotides, the CDR3 is TGCGCCAGCAGCTTTGCGACAGGGGGGTACGAGCAGTACTTC.

The sample holds one count of this clone. The chain has TRBV10-1 and TRBJ2-1; 14 positions match TRBD2. This CDR3 has 15 residues. V was pared by 5 bases and J by 9 bases, with 6 bases of the junction left unmatched. Germline V gives CDR1 WNHNN, CDR2 SYGVQD (reference sequence). The CDR3 is CASSPGLAGVFEQFF. CDR3 in DNA: TGCGCCAGCAGTCCGGGACTAGCGGGGGTTTTTGAGCAGTTCTTC.